What follows is one T cell receptor beta chain and its context. Its antigen is currently unknown. The ends were cut back, 1 base at V and 8 bases at J, with 17 bases in the middle. CDR3 size: 16 residues. Germline V gene sequence: CDR1 SGHAT, CDR2 FQNNGV. These data are taken from a study of identifying expanded T cells in peripheral blood. Study-wide points: About 1.2 clones differed between technical replicates, versus around 15 and 19 over time.

Healthy donors had no documented immune events, such as infections, while sampled. Some clones are missing from TCRdb's copy, which holds only in-frame ones; the method was immunoSEQ multiplex PCR. The sample includes about 100,000 clones, approximately 89% seen only once; the top ten take around 5%. The sample was blood. The chain links TRBV11-2 to TRBJ1-4, with D unresolved. The sequence was obtained from a person between 18 and 70 years old in good health. CDR3 DNA sequence: TGTGCCAGCAGCTTAGGTCGATCCACCCTCCGCGAAAAACTGTTTTTT. Amino acids: CASSLGRSTLREKLFF. Full variable domain (rest looked up from reference TRBV11-2 and TRBJ1-4): EAGVAQSPRYKIIEKRQSVAFWCNPISGHATLYWYQQILGQGPKLLIQFQNNGVVDDSQLPKDRFSAERLKGVDSTLKIQPAKLEDSAVYLCASSLGRSTLREKLFFGSGTQLSVL.